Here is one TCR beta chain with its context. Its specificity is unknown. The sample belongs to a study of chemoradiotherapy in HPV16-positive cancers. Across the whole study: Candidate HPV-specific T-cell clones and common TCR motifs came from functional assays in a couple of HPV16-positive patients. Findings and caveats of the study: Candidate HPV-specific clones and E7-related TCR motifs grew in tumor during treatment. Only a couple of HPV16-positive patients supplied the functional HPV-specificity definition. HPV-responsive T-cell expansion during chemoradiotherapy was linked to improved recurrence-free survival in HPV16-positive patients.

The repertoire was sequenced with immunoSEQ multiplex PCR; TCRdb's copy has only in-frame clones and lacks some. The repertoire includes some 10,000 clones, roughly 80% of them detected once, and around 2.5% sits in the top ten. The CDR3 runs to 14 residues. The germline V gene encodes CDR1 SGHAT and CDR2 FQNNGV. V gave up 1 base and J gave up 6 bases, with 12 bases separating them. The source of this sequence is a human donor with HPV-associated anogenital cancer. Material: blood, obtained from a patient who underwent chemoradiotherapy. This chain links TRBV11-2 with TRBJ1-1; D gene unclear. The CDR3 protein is CASSLVLAASEAFF. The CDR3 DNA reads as TGTGCCAGCAGCTTAGTTTTGGCGGCGTCTGAAGCTTTCTTT.